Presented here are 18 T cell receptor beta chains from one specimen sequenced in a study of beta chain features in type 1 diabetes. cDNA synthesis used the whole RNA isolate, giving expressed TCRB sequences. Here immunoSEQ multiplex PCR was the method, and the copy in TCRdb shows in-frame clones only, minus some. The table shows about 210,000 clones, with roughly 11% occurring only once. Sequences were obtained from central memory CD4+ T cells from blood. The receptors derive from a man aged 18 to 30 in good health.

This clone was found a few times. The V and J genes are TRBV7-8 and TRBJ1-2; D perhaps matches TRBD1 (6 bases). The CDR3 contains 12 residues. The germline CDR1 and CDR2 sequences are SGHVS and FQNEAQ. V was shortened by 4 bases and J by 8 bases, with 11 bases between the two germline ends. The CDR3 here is CASSSQGRGYTF. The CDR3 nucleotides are TGTGCCAGCAGCTCTCAGGGGAGAGGCTACACCTTC.

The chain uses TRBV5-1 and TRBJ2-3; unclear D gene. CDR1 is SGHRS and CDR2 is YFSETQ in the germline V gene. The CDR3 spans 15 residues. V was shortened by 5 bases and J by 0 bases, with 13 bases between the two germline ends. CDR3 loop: CASSGAYTSTDTQYF. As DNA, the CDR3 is TGCGCCAGCAGTGGCGCCTATACTAGCACAGATACGCAGTATTTT.

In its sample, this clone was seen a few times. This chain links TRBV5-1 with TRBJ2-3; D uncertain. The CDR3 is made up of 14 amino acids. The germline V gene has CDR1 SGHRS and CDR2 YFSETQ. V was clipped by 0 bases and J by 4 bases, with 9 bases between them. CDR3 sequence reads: CASSLVVASDTQYF. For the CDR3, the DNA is TGCGCCAGCAGCTTGGTGGTAGCCTCAGATACGCAGTATTTT.

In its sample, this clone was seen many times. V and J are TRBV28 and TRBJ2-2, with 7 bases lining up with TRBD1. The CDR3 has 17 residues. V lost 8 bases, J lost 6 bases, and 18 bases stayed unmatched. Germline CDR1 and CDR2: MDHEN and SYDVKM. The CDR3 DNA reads TGTGCCAGCTCTGGGATAGAAACAGGGGATTTTTCCGGGGAGCTGTTTTTT. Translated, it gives CASSGIETGDFSGELFF.

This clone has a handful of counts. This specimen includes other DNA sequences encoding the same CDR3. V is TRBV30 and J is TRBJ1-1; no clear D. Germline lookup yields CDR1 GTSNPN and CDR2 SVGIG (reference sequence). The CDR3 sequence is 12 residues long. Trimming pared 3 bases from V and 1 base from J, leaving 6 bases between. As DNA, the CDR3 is TGTGCCTGGAGAGGCCCGAACACTGAAGCTTTCTTT. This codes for CAWRGPNTEAFF.

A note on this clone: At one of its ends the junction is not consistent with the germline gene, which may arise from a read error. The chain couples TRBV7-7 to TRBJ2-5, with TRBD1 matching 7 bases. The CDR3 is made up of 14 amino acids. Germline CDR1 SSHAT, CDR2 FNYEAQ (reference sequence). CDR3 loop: CASSSSTGLETQYF. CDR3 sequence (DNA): TGTGCTAGCAGCTCTTCGACAGGGTTGGAGACCCAGTACTTC.

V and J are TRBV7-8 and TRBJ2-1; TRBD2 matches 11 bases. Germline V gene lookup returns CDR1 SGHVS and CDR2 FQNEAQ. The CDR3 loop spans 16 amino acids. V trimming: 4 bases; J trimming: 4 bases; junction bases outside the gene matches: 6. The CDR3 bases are TGTGCCAGCAGCTCCCGGACTAGCGGGTTTTACAATGAGCAGTTCTTC. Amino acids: CASSSRTSGFYNEQFF.

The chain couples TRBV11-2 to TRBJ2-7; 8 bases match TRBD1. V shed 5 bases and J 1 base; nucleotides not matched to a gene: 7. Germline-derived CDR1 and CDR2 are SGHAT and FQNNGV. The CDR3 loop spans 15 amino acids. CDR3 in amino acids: CASSAIRGPSYEQYF. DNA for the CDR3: TGTGCCAGCAGCGCGATCAGGGGGCCTTCCTACGAGCAGTACTTC. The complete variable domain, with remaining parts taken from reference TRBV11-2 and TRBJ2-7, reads EAGVAQSPRYKIIEKRQSVAFWCNPISGHATLYWYQQILGQGPKLLIQFQNNGVVDDSQLPKDRFSAERLKGVDSTLKIQPAKLEDSAVYLCASSAIRGPSYEQYFGPGTRLTVT.

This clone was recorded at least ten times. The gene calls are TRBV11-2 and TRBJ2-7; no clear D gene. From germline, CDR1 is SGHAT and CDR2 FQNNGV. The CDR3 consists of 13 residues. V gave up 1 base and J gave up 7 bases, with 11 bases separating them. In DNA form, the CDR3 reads TGTGCCAGCAGCTTAGGGCAGGCTGGAGAGCAGTACTTC. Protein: CASSLGQAGEQYF.

The CDR3 sequence is CASSQGRVSNEQFF. The CDR3 bases are TGCGCCAGCAGCCAAGGCAGGGTCTCCAATGAGCAGTTCTTC. This sequence joins TRBV4-1 and TRBJ2-1; tentative D call: TRBD1 (5 bases). Trimming shortened V by 1 base and J by 6 bases, and 10 bases separated the two germline ends. CDR3 length equals 14 residues. The germline CDR1 and CDR2 sequences are MGHRA and YSYEKL.

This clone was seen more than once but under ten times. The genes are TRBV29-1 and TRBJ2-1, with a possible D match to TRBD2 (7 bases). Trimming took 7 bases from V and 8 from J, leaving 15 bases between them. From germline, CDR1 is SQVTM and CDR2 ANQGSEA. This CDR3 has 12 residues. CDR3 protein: CSGEGVSDEQFF. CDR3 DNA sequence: TGCAGCGGGGAGGGGGTTTCGGATGAGCAGTTCTTC.

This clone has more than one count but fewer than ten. Here the CDR3 reads CAWSVSSDHEQYF. The CDR3 DNA reads TGTGCCTGGAGTGTATCTAGCGATCACGAGCAGTACTTC. V usage is TRBV30 and J usage is TRBJ2-7; possibly TRBD2 for D (6 bases). V was pared by 0 bases and J by 5 bases, with 11 bases between. Germline CDR1 is GTSNPN and CDR2 is SVGIG (reference sequence). CDR3 length equals 13 residues.

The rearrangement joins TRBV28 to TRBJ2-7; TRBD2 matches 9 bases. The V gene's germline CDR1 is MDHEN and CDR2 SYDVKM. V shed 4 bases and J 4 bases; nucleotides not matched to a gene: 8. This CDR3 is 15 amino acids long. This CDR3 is CASSSGTSRPYEQYF. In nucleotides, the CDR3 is TGTGCCAGCAGTTCCGGGACTAGCAGACCGTACGAGCAGTACTTC.

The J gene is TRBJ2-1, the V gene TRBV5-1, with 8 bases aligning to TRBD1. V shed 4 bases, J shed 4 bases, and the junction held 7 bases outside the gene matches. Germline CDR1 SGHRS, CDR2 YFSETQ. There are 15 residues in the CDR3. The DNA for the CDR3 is TGCGCCAGCAGCCCAAGACAGGGGAGGTACAATGAGCAGTTCTTC. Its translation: CASSPRQGRYNEQFF.

As DNA, the CDR3 is TGTGCCAGCAGCGTCGGACAGGCCCGGGGCGAGCAGTACTTC. Translation: CASSVGQARGEQYF. The chain joins TRBV5-4 to TRBJ2-7; 7 nucleotides line up with TRBD1. The CDR3 covers 14 residues. The trim removed 4 bases at V and 6 bases at J, leaving 10 bases unmatched. The germline V gene encodes CDR1 SGHNT and CDR2 YYREEE (reference sequence).

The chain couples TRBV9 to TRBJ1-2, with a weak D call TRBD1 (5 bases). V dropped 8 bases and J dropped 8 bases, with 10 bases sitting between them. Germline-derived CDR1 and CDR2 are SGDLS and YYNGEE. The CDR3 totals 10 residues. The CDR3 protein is CARGLLGYTF. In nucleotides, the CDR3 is TGTGCCAGGGGACTCCTAGGCTACACCTTC.

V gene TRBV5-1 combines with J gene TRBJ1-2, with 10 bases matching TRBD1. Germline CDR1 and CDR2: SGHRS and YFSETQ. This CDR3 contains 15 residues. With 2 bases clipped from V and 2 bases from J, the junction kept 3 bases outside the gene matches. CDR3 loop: CASSLGTGVNYGYTF. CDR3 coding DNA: TGCGCCAGCAGCTTAGGGACAGGGGTCAACTATGGCTACACCTTC.

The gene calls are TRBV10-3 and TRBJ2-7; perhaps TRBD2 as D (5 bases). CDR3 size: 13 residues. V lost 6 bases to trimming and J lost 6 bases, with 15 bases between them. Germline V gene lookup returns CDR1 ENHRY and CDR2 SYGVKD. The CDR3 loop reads CAIRPRDSGEQYF. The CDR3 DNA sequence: TGTGCCATCAGGCCCCGGGATTCGGGCGAGCAGTACTTC.